The 19 T cell receptor beta chains below come from one sample, sequenced in a study of T cell responses to AZD1222 COVID-19 vaccine. TCRdb's copy holds only in-frame clones and misses some; the assay was immunoSEQ multiplex PCR. The sample shows around 50,000 clones, around 80% of them seen only once. The sequencing here drew on peripheral blood, taken on day 0 of AZD1222 vaccination. The source is an adult in good health.

The chain uses TRBV7-2 and TRBJ2-3; no definite D call. V was clipped by 8 bases and J by 4 bases, with 19 bases between them. CDR1 and CDR2 from the germline V gene are SGHTA and FQGNSA. The CDR3 runs to 15 residues. The CDR3 sequence is CASAPGLVLADTQYF. The CDR3 DNA follows: TGTGCCAGCGCCCCCGGGCTAGTCCTTGCAGATACGCAGTATTTT.

This clone was detected only once. V gene TRBV7-9 combines with J gene TRBJ1-1; 11 bases agree with TRBD1. Trimming removed 5 bases from V and 5 bases from J; junction bases left unmatched: 7. The CDR3 spans 15 residues. Germline loops: CDR1 SEHNR, CDR2 FQNEAQ (reference sequence). The CDR3 sequence: CASSPRTGGLTEAFF. CDR3 bases: TGTGCCAGCAGCCCCCGGACAGGGGGCTTGACTGAAGCTTTCTTT.

The J gene is TRBJ1-2, the V gene TRBV3-1 (or the pseudogene TRBV3-2); the D is unclear. The CDR3 contains 14 residues. V lost 0 bases and J lost 2, with 7 bases in between. CDR1 is LGHDT and CDR2 is YNNKEL in the germline V gene (reference sequence). In DNA form, the CDR3 reads TGTGCCAGCAGCCAAGACGAGGGAAACTATGGCTACACCTTC. This codes for CASSQDEGNYGYTF.

The rearrangement uses TRBV2 and TRBJ1-2; TRBD1 aligns across 12 bases. Trimming at V came to 6 bases and at J to 8 bases, leaving 10 bases not matched to a gene. The germline CDR1 and CDR2 sequences are SNHLY and FYNNEI. The CDR3 extends over 15 amino acids. The CDR3, as DNA: TGTGCCAGCAGGGAAACCGGGACAGGGGGCGACGGCTACACCTTC. Translating it yields CASRETGTGGDGYTF. The whole variable domain, remainder taken from reference TRBV2 and TRBJ1-2, is EPEVTQTPSHQVTQMGQEVILRCVPISNHLYFYWYRQILGQKVEFLVSFYNNEISEKSEIFDDQFSVERPDGSNFTLKIRSTKLEDSAMYFCASRETGTGGDGYTFGSGTRLTVV.

The rearrangement joins TRBV6-5 to TRBJ2-7; tentative D call: TRBD1 (6 bases). Germline values: CDR1 MNHEY, CDR2 SVGAGI. CDR3 length: 15 amino acids. V was shortened by 0 bases and J by 2 bases, with 11 bases between the two germline ends. CDR3 loop: CASSYSGRGAYEQYF. The CDR3 nucleotides are TGTGCCAGCAGTTACTCGGGCAGGGGTGCCTACGAGCAGTACTTC.

The rearrangement joins TRBV2 to TRBJ1-1, with 7 bases fitting TRBD1. Germline CDR1 reads SNHLY; CDR2 reads FYNNEI. The CDR3 is made up of 13 amino acids. Trimming at V came to 6 bases and at J to 5 bases, leaving 6 bases not matched to a gene. CDR3 residues: CASRYRGGTEAFF. CDR3 DNA: TGTGCCAGCAGATACAGGGGAGGAACTGAAGCTTTCTTT.

The gene calls are TRBV30 and TRBJ1-1; D call uncertain. The germline V gene has CDR1 GTSNPN and CDR2 SVGIG (reference sequence). The CDR3 runs to 12 residues. V was pared by 0 bases and J by 7 bases, with 9 bases between. In DNA, the CDR3 is TGTGCCTGGAGTGTAGGCTGGGGTGAAGCTTTCTTT. This sequence encodes CAWSVGWGEAFF.

A few counts support this clone. The CDR3 DNA follows: TGTGCCACCAGTGATTCGACAGGGGATGGGGAAAAACTGTTTTTT. Translating gives CATSDSTGDGEKLFF. This rearrangement joins TRBV24-1 to TRBJ1-4; 8 bases are shared with TRBD1. The CDR3 is 15 residues long. The V and J ends lost 2 bases and 8 bases, in that order; junction bases with no gene match: 6. The V gene's germline CDR1 is KGHDR and CDR2 SFDVKD.

The genes are TRBV28 and TRBJ2-1; tentative D call: TRBD1 (6 bases). Germline lookup yields CDR1 MDHEN and CDR2 SYDVKM. V lost 0 bases to trimming and J lost 9 bases, with 15 bases between them. This CDR3 is 15 amino acids long. CDR3 region: CASSLWGASVGEQFF. CDR3 sequence (DNA): TGTGCCAGCAGTTTATGGGGGGCTTCCGTGGGTGAGCAGTTCTTC.

The rearrangement links TRBV2 to TRBJ1-2, with D perhaps matching TRBD1 (6 bases). The length of the CDR3 is 13 residues. The V gene lost 4 bases and the J gene lost 3 bases, with 9 bases spanning the gap. The germline gives CDR1 SNHLY, CDR2 FYNNEI. CDR3 sequence: CASSVQGDYGYTF. In DNA form, the CDR3 reads TGTGCCAGCAGTGTACAGGGTGACTATGGCTACACCTTC.

This clone was detected ten times or more. The rearrangement uses TRBV6-1 and TRBJ2-7, with 9 bases identical to TRBD1. The CDR3 has 15 residues. Trimming removed 2 bases from V and 6 bases from J; junction bases left unmatched: 8. Looked up from germline, CDR1 is MNHNS and CDR2 is SASEGT. Here the CDR3 reads CASSELLGTGTEQYF. The CDR3 nucleotides are TGTGCCAGCAGTGAATTACTTGGGACAGGGACCGAGCAGTACTTC.

This chain links TRBV7-2 with TRBJ1-5; 8 nucleotides agree with TRBD1. The CDR3 has 16 amino acids. Germline CDR1 is SGHTA and CDR2 is FQGNSA. With V trimmed by 0 bases and J by 4 bases, 5 bases remained unmatched. CDR3 sequence: CASSLAPRTGNQPQHF. The CDR3 coding sequence is TGTGCCAGCAGCTTAGCCCCGAGGACAGGGAATCAGCCCCAGCATTTT.

This rearrangement joins TRBV11-2 to TRBJ2-3; 7 nucleotides line up with TRBD1. Germline V gene lookup returns CDR1 SGHAT and CDR2 FQNNGV. The CDR3 runs 16 residues. With 5 bases clipped from V and 1 base from J, the junction kept 9 bases outside the gene matches. CDR3 DNA: TGTGCCAGCAGCCGGACAGGAATGCGGGGCACAGATACGCAGTATTTT. It yields the protein CASSRTGMRGTDTQYF.

The gene calls are TRBV28 and TRBJ2-7; a possible D gene is TRBD1 (6 bases). The V end was cut by 4 bases, the J end by 7 bases, with 11 bases between. Germline V gene lookup returns CDR1 MDHEN and CDR2 SYDVKM. The CDR3 consists of 12 residues. The CDR3 coding sequence is TGTGCCAGCAGTTCTACAGGGCAAGAGCAGTACTTC. It specifies CASSSTGQEQYF. Using reference TRBV28 and TRBJ2-7 for the parts outside the CDR3, the full variable domain is DVKVTQSSRYLVKRTGEKVFLECVQDMDHENMFWYRQDPGLGLRLIYFSYDVKMKEKGDIPEGYSVSREKKERFSLILESASTNQTSMYLCASSSTGQEQYFGPGTRLTVT.

The chain is built from TRBV6-4 and TRBJ1-2; D may be TRBD1 (5 bases). The CDR3 extends over 15 amino acids. The V gene lost 0 bases and the J gene lost 4 bases, with 12 bases spanning the gap. In germline, CDR1 is MRHNA, CDR2 SNTAGT. CDR3 residues: CASSDSWGTGYGYTF. CDR3 sequence (DNA): TGTGCCAGCAGTGACTCCTGGGGGACTGGCTATGGCTACACCTTC.

The V and J genes are TRBV7-9 and TRBJ1-4, with D possibly matching TRBD1 (5 bases). The V and J ends lost 2 bases and 8 bases respectively, with 12 bases between them. The germline V gene encodes CDR1 SEHNR and CDR2 FQNEAQ (reference sequence). This CDR3 has 14 residues. The DNA of the CDR3 is TGTGCCAGCAGCTTAAAGGGGACGGGCGAAAAACTGTTTTTT. Residues: CASSLKGTGEKLFF.

The chain combines TRBV6-2 or TRBV6-3 with TRBJ1-2; TRBD1 might be the D (5 bases). The CDR3 extends over 14 amino acids. With 5 bases removed from V and 4 bases from J, the gap between germline ends came to 14 bases. Germline loops: CDR1 MNHEY, CDR2 SVGEGT. As DNA, the CDR3 is TGTGCCAGCAGTGTCCGGGGCCAAGCCTATGGCTACACCTTC. Translated: CASSVRGQAYGYTF.

The CDR3 sequence: CASSKLLQGWEQYF. CDR3 sequence (DNA): TGTGCCAGCAGCAAACTTCTACAGGGTTGGGAGCAGTACTTC. The chain has TRBV14 and TRBJ2-7, with TRBD1 as a possible D gene (6 bases). The V and J ends lost 5 bases and 7 bases respectively, with 18 bases between them. The CDR3 is 14 residues long. CDR1 is SGHDN, CDR2 FVKESK, per germline.

The rearrangement joins TRBV18 to TRBJ2-2; D ambiguous. CDR1 is KGHSH, CDR2 LQKENI, per germline. Trimming took off 2 bases at V and 6 bases at J, with 10 bases between the two ends. There are 14 residues in the CDR3. CDR3 region: CASSPIGDAGELFF. Written as DNA, the CDR3 is TGTGCCAGCTCACCAATCGGCGACGCCGGGGAGCTGTTTTTT.